The next 32 T cell receptor delta chains were all read from a single sample in a study of γδ T cells in repeated Plasmodium falciparum infection. TCRdb applied CATT to the multiplex PCR reads for clone calling. In the table there are tens of thousands of delta-chain clones, approximately 0.92% of which are singletons. Vgamma9/Vdelta2+ and Vdelta2-negative gammadelta T cells were flow-sorted from PBMC for bulk sequencing. The sample comprised gamma-delta T cells from blood. The receptors stem from a pool of human donors (malaria-infected and uninfected, not separated).

This clone occurred a few times. Translating this DNA gives a protein that differs at residue 12 from the TCRdb one, which belongs to a much larger clone; a read error is likely, and the protein shown is this translation. The J gene is TRDJ1, the V gene TRDV2; 10 positions agree with TRDD3. Because TCRdb records no J gene, it was assigned here through a match of the DNA to germline. This CDR3 spans 18 amino acids. V was pared by 0 bases and J by 3 bases, with 12 bases of the junction left unmatched. Germline loops: CDR1 GEAIGNYY, CDR2 EKD. CDR3 nucleotide sequence: TGTGCCTGTGACACCGTCGGTACTGGGGGATCCCACCCCGATAAACTCATCTTT. This codes for CACDTVGTGGSHPDKLIF.

This clone was observed a few times. This is likely an artifact of a read error, given a far larger clone one base away. In the same sample, other DNA sequences code for this CDR3. The chain recombines TRAV38-2/DV8 with TRDJ1; 13 positions agree with TRDD3. The J gene, left out of TCRdb, was set here by checking the DNA against germline. The CDR3 contains 22 residues. Germline values: CDR1 TSESDYY, CDR2 QEAYKQQN. The junction had 29 bases not matched to a gene; V was cut back by 9 bases and J by 3 bases. The CDR3 sequence: CASFLETHYWGIRVGGPDKLIF. DNA of the CDR3: TGTGCTTCCTTCCTGGAAACCCATTACTGGGGGATACGCGTAGGGGGTCCCGATAAACTCATCTTT.

Worth noting for this clone: This sequence is one base from a far larger clone and is likely a read error. Other nucleotide sequences in the sample specify the same CDR3. The V gene is given as TRDV1, and no J gene call is available; the tabulated D call, TRDD3, remains unverified against the DNA. CDR3 length: 24 amino acids. Germline loops: CDR1 TSWWSYY, CDR2 QGS. CDR3 in amino acids: CALGELPYPNWGILRERRRNKLIF. The CDR3 nucleotides read TGTGCTCTTGGGGAACTCCCCTACCCTAACTGGGGGATACTACGTGAGCGCAGAAGAAATAAACTTATCTTT.

Points on this clone: The TCRdb record carries a much larger clone's protein, which differs from this DNA's translation at residue 18; a read error is the likely cause, and the protein listed here is the DNA translation. The V gene is given as TRDV1, and no J gene call is available; the table's D call, TRDD3, was not checked against the DNA. Germline V gene lookup returns CDR1 TSWWSYY and CDR2 QGS. The CDR3 is made up of 19 amino acids. CDR3 in DNA: TGTGCTCTTGGCGTCTCCCTTCCTACTGCTGGGGATGACACCGATAAACTCACCTTT. Residues: CALGVSLPTAGDDTDKLTF.

A note on this clone: The protein TCRdb lists belongs to a much larger clone and differs from this DNA's translation at residue 6, which points to a read error; the protein shown is made from the DNA. The J gene is TRDJ3, the V gene TRDV2; D might be TRDD3 (5 bases). No J segment appears in TCRdb, so it was assigned here by matching the sequence to germline. This CDR3 is built from 18 residues. The V gene lost 4 bases and the J gene lost 2 bases, with 17 bases spanning the gap. Germline lookup yields CDR1 GEAIGNYY and CDR2 EKD. The CDR3, as DNA: TGTGCCTGTGATTATGAGGGATCCCAAGCCTGGGACACCCGACAGATGTTTTTC. Its protein product is CACDYEGSQAWDTRQMFF.

As for this clone: TCRdb's entry gives the protein of a much larger clone, which mismatches this DNA's translation at residue 6, likely from a read error; the protein reported here is translated from the DNA. The chain couples TRDV2 to TRDJ1; D is perhaps TRDD2 or TRDD3 (6 bases each). CDR3 length equals 19 residues. Trimming removed 1 base from V and 0 bases from J, with 23 bases in between. The germline gives CDR1 GEAIGNYY, CDR2 EKD. CDR3 DNA sequence: TGTGCCTGTGACACGGAATCCTACACTGGGCTACTTTACACCGATAAACTCATCTTT. This encodes CACDTESYTGLLYTDKLIF.

This clone was counted only a few times. The mismatch at residue 4 between this DNA's translation and the TCRdb protein of a much larger clone likely reflects a read error; the protein shown is translated from the DNA. The gene calls are TRDV1 and TRDJ1, with no clear D. The CDR3 sequence is 13 residues long. V was shortened by 7 bases and J by 4 bases, with 13 bases between the two germline ends. Per germline, CDR1 TSWWSYY and CDR2 QGS. The CDR3 protein is CALEASPHDKLIF. The CDR3 coding sequence is TGTGCTCTTGAGGCATCGCCCCACGATAAACTCATCTTT.

In this sample, this clone turned up many times. TCRdb's listed protein matches a much larger clone and diverges from this DNA's translation at residue 12, likely through a read error; the protein shown comes from the DNA. V and J are TRDV1 and TRDJ1, with D perhaps TRDD2 (6 bases). The CDR3 runs 18 residues. Trimming pared 1 base from V and 8 bases from J, leaving 26 bases between. Germline V gives CDR1 TSWWSYY, CDR2 QGS. In DNA form, the CDR3 reads TGTGCTCTTGGGGAACGGTTCCTAGCCCCTGGAGTCCCAGCGAAACTCATCTTT. Amino acid sequence: CALGERFLAPGVPAKLIF.

This clone came up a few times. For this DNA, TCRdb reports the protein of a much larger clone, which diverges at residue 4, most likely from a read error; the protein presented here is translated directly from the DNA. The chain carries TRDV2 and TRDJ1; 13 bases line up with TRDD3. TCRdb carries no J gene annotation; the J gene was assigned here by matching the DNA with germline. Germline assignment: CDR1 GEAIGNYY and CDR2 EKD. The CDR3 spans 16 residues. After removal of 5 bases from V and 6 bases from J, the junction contained 11 bases not matched to a gene. CDR3 bases: TGTGCCTGTGGCACGACTGGGGGATACGGTTCCCATAAACTCATCTTT. Residues: CACGTTGGYGSHKLIF.

This clone occurred a few times. With only one base between it and a far larger clone, this is likely a read error. The sample has other DNA sequences that encode this CDR3 too. With the J gene uncalled, the V gene is TRDV2; the tabulated D call, TRDD3, remains unverified against the DNA. CDR3 size: 16 residues. Germline CDR1 is GEAIGNYY and CDR2 is EKD. CDR3 amino acids: CACDTLVGAYTDKLIF. The CDR3 nucleotides are TGTGCCTGTGACACCTTGGTTGGGGCGTACACCGATAAACTCATCTTC.

This clone was seen a few times. TCRdb has a much larger clone's protein, which differs at residue 7 from the translation of this DNA, likely because of a read error; what is shown is the protein translated from the DNA. Here the CDR3 reads CALGGLPELGDMKGPLIF. The CDR3 DNA sequence: TGTGCTCTTGGGGGCTTACCCGAACTGGGGGATATGAAGGGACCCCTGATCTTT. The gene calls are TRDV1 and TRDJ4; 11 nucleotides line up with TRDD3. TCRdb supplies no J gene; here it was assigned by aligning the nucleotide sequence to germline. CDR3 length: 18 residues. Per the germline V gene, CDR1 is TSWWSYY and CDR2 is QGS. V shed 4 bases and J 3 bases; nucleotides not matched to a gene: 16.

Concerning this clone: Only one base separates this from a far larger clonotype, so it likely reflects a read error. Other DNA sequences in this sample translate to the same CDR3. CDR3 residues: CALGELLVVQGKLIF. DNA of the CDR3: TGTGCTCTTGGGGAGCTCCTAGTAGTCCAGGGAAAACTCATCTTT. The rearrangement links TRDV1 to TRDJ1, with D possibly TRDD2 on 5 matching bases. The J gene is absent in TCRdb and was assigned here via DNA matching to germline. The V gene lost 3 bases and the J gene lost 8 bases, with 19 bases spanning the gap. Germline assignment: CDR1 TSWWSYY and CDR2 QGS. The CDR3 spans 15 residues.

This clone has more than one count but fewer than ten. A read error is likely here: a far larger clone is one base away. Additional DNA sequences in this sample encode the identical CDR3. V gene assignment gives TRDV1, but the J gene was left uncalled; TRDD3, the table's D call, was not compared with the DNA. Germline CDR1 and CDR2: TSWWSYY and QGS. This CDR3 contains 18 residues. The CDR3 DNA follows: TGTGCTCTTGGGACCAGACCCTGGGGGACCCACGAGACCGATAAACTTATCTTT. Encoded protein: CALGTRPWGTHETDKLIF.

On this clone itself: TCRdb attributes to this sequence the protein of a much larger clone, which differs from the DNA translation at residues 4 and 13; a read error is likely, and the protein displayed is translated from the DNA. The V call is TRDV1, the J call TRDJ1; the match to TRDD3 covers 8 bases. Since TCRdb gives no J gene, matching the DNA to germline was used here to assign it. Germline V lookup: CDR1 TSWWSYY, CDR2 QGS. This CDR3 has 22 residues. Losses at the gene ends were 8 bases for V and 0 bases for J; bases not matched to a gene: 29. The CDR3, as DNA: TGTGCTCTTAGGGCCCCTACTCCGAAGTACTGGGGGGTACGCTTTTACACCGATAAACTCATCTTT. The encoded protein is CALRAPTPKYWGVRFYTDKLIF.

This clone was detected a few times. The amino acid sequence in TCRdb belongs to a much larger clone and departs from this DNA's translation at residue 7, likely a sequencing read error; the sequence shown is translated from the DNA. J is TRDJ1 and V is TRDV1; no clear D gene. V shed 1 base and J shed 4 bases, with 4 bases lying between them. The CDR3 spans 12 residues. In germline, CDR1 is TSWWSYY, CDR2 QGS. The CDR3 here is CALGEQDDKLIF. The CDR3 nucleotides read TGTGCTCTTGGGGAACAGGACGATAAACTCATCTTT.

Notes on this clone: A much larger clone is a single base away; this may be a read error. The chain recombines TRDV1 with TRDJ1, with TRDD3 matching 8 bases. Assignment of the J gene here rests on matching the DNA to germline, because TCRdb gives none. This CDR3 region has 19 residues. V trimming: 5 bases; J trimming: 8 bases; junction bases outside the gene matches: 25. Germline V gene data show CDR1 as TSWWSYY and CDR2 as QGS. In DNA form, the CDR3 reads TGTGCTCTTGGGCTACTTCCCCTGACTGTACTGGGGGTCCCGGGGAAACTCATCTTT. Its protein product is CALGLLPLTVLGVPGKLIF.

This clone was observed a handful of times. The protein TCRdb gives is from a much larger clone and does not agree with this DNA's translation at residue 16, likely a read error; the protein shown here comes from the DNA. V is TRDV2 and J is TRDJ3; the match to TRDD3 covers 7 bases. The J gene comes from matching the DNA to germline here; TCRdb lacks it. CDR3 length: 22 residues. CDR1 and CDR2 from the germline V gene are GEAIGNYY and EKD. The CDR3 reads CACDTAEVVGGQSSWNTRQMFF. CDR3 in DNA: TGTGCCTGTGACACCGCTGAGGTTGTTGGGGGACAGAGCTCCTGGAACACCCGACAGATGTTTTTC.

This clone appeared a few times. The protein given by TCRdb reflects a much larger clone and differs at residue 14 from this DNA's translation, likely from a read error; the protein shown is the DNA's translation. V gene assignment gives TRDV1, but the J gene was left uncalled; the table's D gene call, TRDD3, was not cross checked with the DNA. Germline CDR1 and CDR2: TSWWSYY and QGS. The CDR3 has 16 residues. The CDR3 DNA is TGTGCTCTTGGGGAAACAAGGGCCGCGTACACCGATAAACCCATCTTT. As protein: CALGETRAAYTDKPIF.

This clone turned up a few times. The protein TCRdb gives is from a much larger clone and does not agree with this DNA's translation at residue 13, likely a read error; the protein shown here comes from the DNA. The chain carries TRDV2 and TRDJ1, with 8 bases that match TRDD3. Assignment of the J gene here rests on matching the DNA to germline, because TCRdb gives none. V shed 3 bases and J 3 bases; nucleotides not matched to a gene: 17. From germline, CDR1 is GEAIGNYY and CDR2 EKD. This CDR3 comprises 18 residues. CDR3 nucleotides: TGTGCCTGTGACCCAAGGTTGGGATACGCGCGTTTTGCCGATAAACTCATCTTT. This codes for CACDPRLGYARFADKLIF.

This clone turned up a few times. TCRdb's entry gives the protein of a much larger clone, which mismatches this DNA's translation at residue 5, likely from a read error; the protein reported here is translated from the DNA. The V and J genes are TRDV1 and TRDJ1, with D perhaps matching TRDD2 (6 bases). The CDR3 runs to 13 residues. V gave up 5 bases and J gave up 10 bases, with 17 bases separating them. Germline CDR1 TSWWSYY, CDR2 QGS. CDR3 nucleotides: TGTGCTCTTGGGCCACCTTCCGTCGAGGTACTCATCTTT. It codes for CALGPPSVEVLIF.

This clone was observed a handful of times. This probably arose from a read error, given a far larger clone one base away. Other DNA sequences in the sample encode the same CDR3. The rearrangement joins TRDV1 to TRDJ1, with TRDD3 matching over 12 bases. This CDR3 region has 18 residues. The germline V gene encodes CDR1 TSWWSYY and CDR2 QGS. CDR3 sequence: CALGETQELLGDTLKLIF. The DNA for the CDR3 is TGTGCTCTTGGGGAAACGCAGGAACTACTGGGGGATACCCTTAAACTCATTTTT.

A few counts support this clone. A far larger clone is one nucleotide away, so this likely arose from a read error. The identical CDR3 is also encoded by other nucleotide sequences in the sample. The rearrangement uses TRDV2 and TRDJ1; 7 nucleotides align to TRDD3. TCRdb gives no J gene; it was assigned here by matching the DNA to germline. The V gene end was trimmed by 1 base and the J gene end by 0 bases; junction bases not matched to a gene: 16. In germline, CDR1 is GEAIGNYY, CDR2 EKD. The CDR3 loop spans 19 amino acids. CDR3 DNA: TGTGCCTGTGACACAGTTGGTGGATACGACAACGACTACACCGATAAACTCATCTTT. Its translation is CACDTVGGYDNDYTDKLIF.

A word on this clone: A far larger clone is just one base off, so this is likely a read error. The same CDR3 is also encoded by other DNA sequences in this sample. This chain links TRDV2 with TRDJ1, with 9 nucleotides matching TRDD3. Since TCRdb gives no J gene, matching the DNA to germline was used here to assign it. This CDR3 has 18 amino acids. Germline CDR1 GEAIGNYY, CDR2 EKD. The CDR3 nucleotides read TGTGCCTGTTCTTCCTTGGGTACTGGGGGACCTTACACAGATAAACTCATCTTT. Protein product: CACSSLGTGGPYTDKLIF.

This clone was observed a handful of times. TCRdb assigns this DNA the protein of a much larger clone, which departs from its translation at residue 6; this likely reflects a read error, and the protein shown comes from translating the DNA. J is TRDJ1 and V is TRDV1; D possibly corresponds to TRDD3 (5 bases). CDR1 is TSWWSYY, CDR2 QGS, per germline. The CDR3 loop spans 18 amino acids. V was shortened by 4 bases and J by 0 bases, with 21 bases between the two germline ends. The CDR3 spells CALGAPRRGRVHTDKLIF. In nucleotides, the CDR3 is TGTGCTCTTGGGGCACCTCGCCGGGGACGGGTCCACACCGATAAACTCATCTTT.

As concerns this clone: The TCRdb protein, from a much larger clone, departs from this DNA's translation at residue 19, likely by read error; the protein shown derives from the DNA. V usage is TRDV1 and J usage is TRDJ1; 13 bases fit TRDD3. CDR3 length: 22 amino acids. CDR1 TSWWSYY and CDR2 QGS come from the germline V gene. CDR3 protein: CALAAPFLRQPVLGDTTDRLIF. The CDR3 DNA follows: TGTGCTCTTGCCGCCCCTTTCCTACGTCAGCCCGTACTGGGGGATACGACCGATAGACTCATCTTT.

In its sample, this clone was seen a few times. The protein held in TCRdb is that of a much larger clone and does not match this DNA's translation at residue 8, likely because of a read error; the protein shown is translated from the DNA. The chain links TRDV1 to TRDJ1, with TRDD3 matching over 8 bases. Germline values: CDR1 TSWWSYY, CDR2 QGS. The V segment lost 0 bases and the J segment 0 bases; nucleotides outside the gene matches: 15. This CDR3 region has 20 residues. CDR3 sequence reads: CALGELCGSPGGPYTDKLIF. The CDR3 coding sequence is TGTGCTCTTGGGGAACTCTGCGGGTCCCCTGGGGGACCGTACACCGATAAACTCATCTTT.

This clone was observed a handful of times. The protein in TCRdb stems from a much larger clone and differs at residue 15 from this DNA's translation, likely a read error; here the protein is translated from the DNA. The chain joins TRDV2 to TRDJ1; D may be TRDD3 (5 bases). TCRdb leaves out the J gene; it was filled in here by matching the DNA to germline. Looked up from germline, CDR1 is GEAIGNYY and CDR2 is EKD. The CDR3 extends over 22 amino acids. Trimming pared 1 base from V and 0 bases from J, leaving 32 bases between. For the CDR3, the DNA is TGTGCCTGTGACACTGTTTCCAGGGGGTCAGTACCGGTTTATCCAGACACCGATAAACTCATCTTT. Amino acids: CACDTVSRGSVPVYPDTDKLIF.

This clone was observed a handful of times. TCRdb pairs this DNA with a much larger clone's protein that differs at residue 17, likely a read error; the protein shown was translated from the DNA. This chain connects TRDV2 to TRDJ1; D may be TRDD3 (6 bases). Since TCRdb gives no J gene, matching the DNA to germline was used here to assign it. The CDR3 length is 21 residues. Trimming took 0 bases from V and 7 from J, leaving 35 bases between them. Germline V gene data show CDR1 as GEAIGNYY and CDR2 as EKD. The CDR3 nucleotides are TGTGCCTGTGACACCGATAACGGTTCTGGGGATTGCGGCCATCCCCTGAGTAAACTCATCTTT. It is translated as CACDTDNGSGDCGHPLSKLIF.

On this clone: The protein recorded in TCRdb matches a much larger clone and deviates from this DNA's translation at residue 17, suggesting a read error; the protein here is obtained by translating the DNA. This chain uses TRDV1 with TRDJ1, with 9 bases fitting TRDD3. The germline CDR1 and CDR2 sequences are TSWWSYY and QGS. The CDR3 totals 26 residues. The ends lost 4 bases at V and 3 bases at J; junction bases unmatched: 39. Here the CDR3 reads CALGVVLIPTPLADRLPGDTPDKLIF. The CDR3 region has the DNA TGTGCTCTTGGGGTTGTATTAATTCCTACCCCCCTCGCTGATCGTCTACCGGGGGATACACCCGATAAACTCATCTTT.

This clone was detected many times. A far larger clone is one nucleotide away, so this likely arose from a read error. The sample has other DNA sequences that encode this CDR3 too. J is TRDJ1 and V is TRDV2, with 9 bases that match TRDD3. The CDR3 sequence is 16 residues long. The germline gives CDR1 GEAIGNYY, CDR2 EKD. Trimming took 3 bases from V and 2 from J; bases not matched to a gene: 9. The CDR3 here is CACDLLGDTGTDKLIF. DNA of the CDR3: TGTGCCTGTGACCTACTGGGGGACACAGGTACCGATAAACTCATCTTT.

This clone was observed a handful of times. TCRdb records a much larger clone's protein for this DNA, with a difference at residue 8 that likely arises from a read error; the protein given is the translation of the DNA. CDR3 in amino acids: CAVGWGIHGIWRSWDTRQMFF. In nucleotides, the CDR3 is TGTGCTGTTGGCTGGGGGATACATGGGATTTGGAGGTCCTGGGACACCCGACAGATGTTTTTC. The rearrangement joins TRAV38-2/DV8 to TRDJ3; the match to TRDD3 covers 11 bases. From germline, CDR1 is TSESDYY and CDR2 QEAYKQQN. Unmatched junction bases numbered 19, after V lost 10 bases and J lost 1 base. This CDR3 is built from 21 residues. The full variable domain, with the rest looked up from reference TRAV38-2/DV8 and TRDJ3, is AQTVTQSQPEMSVQEAETVTLSCTYDTSESDYYLFWYKQPPSRQMILVIRQEAYKQQNATENRFSVNFQKAAKSFSLKISDSQLGDAAMYFCAVGWGIHGIWRSWDTRQMFFGTGIKLFVEP.

As to this clone: TCRdb's entry gives the protein of a much larger clone, which mismatches this DNA's translation at residue 10, likely from a read error; the protein reported here is translated from the DNA. The rearrangement joins TRDV1 to TRDJ1, with TRDD3 matching 9 bases. Here the J gene came from matching the DNA to germline, since TCRdb omits it. Germline V gene sequence: CDR1 TSWWSYY, CDR2 QGS. V lost 2 bases to trimming and J lost 7 bases; unmatched junction nucleotides: 17. The CDR3 is 18 amino acids. The CDR3 region has the DNA TGTGCTCTTGGGGAAACGCAGGAACTACCGGGGGATACCCTTAAACTCATCTTT. Translation gives CALGETQELPGDTLKLIF.